This T cell receptor beta chain was sequenced during a study of shared clonotypes between healthy human individuals. This table comes from immunoSEQ multiplex PCR, and its TCRdb copy is limited to in-frame clones, with some not included. The sample shows roughly 2,500,000 clones, 90% to 95% of them seen only once. Recent vaccinations or acute infections were absent in the healthy HIV-negative adult donors. Into CD45RA+ naive and CD45RA-negative memory subsets, the CD4+ cells were split. Notes on this clone: Its antigen is as yet unknown.

Study results and caveats: Naive subsets generally exceeded memory subsets in estimated richness. Represented diversity (both genetic and exposure-history) was limited by the small number of donors.

From germline, CDR1 is GTSNPN and CDR2 SVGIG (reference sequence). There are 15 residues in the CDR3. With 0 bases removed from V and 6 bases from J, the gap between germline ends came to 15 bases. The chain uses TRBV30 and TRBJ2-1; D is tentatively TRBD1 or TRBD2 (7 bases each). The sequencing input was naive CD4+ T cells from PBMCs. Subset noted: CD45RA+ positively selected. The TCR was taken from a man aged 18 to 35 in good health. Some clones in this sample may be carry-over from other donors' samples. The CDR3 DNA is TGTGCCTGGAGTGTCAGGGGGGGGACGATCAATGAGCAGTTCTTC. Its protein product is CAWSVRGGTINEQFF.